Presented here are 8 T cell receptor beta chains from one specimen sequenced in a study of blood T cell repertoires in COVID-19. Assay used: immunoSEQ multiplex PCR; TCRdb lists only in-frame clones, some missing. The profile shows 100,000 to 120,000 clones, more than 75% of them singletons. Sequenced: peripheral blood. The receptors were sampled from a woman aged 40 to 55 with acute or convalescent COVID-19.

This clone appeared a few times. The V and J genes are TRBV7-2 and TRBJ2-7; weak D call: TRBD2 (6 bases). The CDR3 is 14 amino acids. Germline V CDR1 and CDR2: SGHTA, FQGNSA. The ends were cut back, 0 bases at V and 3 bases at J, with 9 bases in the middle. CDR3 bases: TGTGCCAGCAGCTTAGCGGACGGGGGCTACGAGCAGTACTTC. Protein product: CASSLADGGYEQYF.

The rearrangement links TRBV30 to TRBJ2-3; D is undetermined. This CDR3 spans 13 amino acids. Germline V gene data show CDR1 as GTSNPN and CDR2 as SVGIG (reference sequence). Trimming took 2 bases from V and 0 from J, leaving 6 bases between them. The CDR3 nucleotides are TGTGCCTGGAGTAGCACCAGCACAGATACGCAGTATTTT. Translated, it gives CAWSSTSTDTQYF. The variable domain in full, with the rest retrieved from reference TRBV30 and TRBJ2-3, is SQTIHQWPATLVQPVGSPLSLECTVEGTSNPNLYWYRQAAGRGLQLLFYSVGIGQISSEVPQNLSASRPQDRQFILSSKKLLLSDSGFYLCAWSSTSTDTQYFGPGTRLTVL.

This rearrangement joins TRBV7-2 to TRBJ2-7, with a tentative D call TRBD2 (7 bases). Trimming cost V 3 bases and J 3 bases, with 15 bases left between them. CDR1 is SGHTA, CDR2 FQGNSA, per germline. CDR3 length: 15 amino acids. In nucleotides, the CDR3 is TGTGCCAGCAGCTTGGGGGGGGGCGCGGGCTACGAGCAGTACTTC. It encodes CASSLGGGAGYEQYF.

The CDR3 loop reads CASSKARDSTQETQYF. CDR3 coding DNA: TGTGCCAGCAGCAAAGCCCGGGACAGCACGCAAGAGACCCAGTACTTC. The V call is TRBV21-1, the J call TRBJ2-5; the table assigns TRBD1, which was not confirmed against the DNA. TRBV21-1 is labeled a pseudogene. The length of the CDR3 is 16 residues.

The chain is built from TRBV5-4 and TRBJ1-3, with TRBD1 matching 8 bases. Germline-derived CDR1 and CDR2 are SGHNT and YYREEE (reference sequence). The length of the CDR3 is 15 residues. V lost 3 bases, J lost 0 bases, and 2 bases stayed unmatched. In DNA form, the CDR3 reads TGTGCCAGCAGCTGGGACAGGAGCTCTGGAAACACCATATATTTT. It codes for CASSWDRSSGNTIYF.

In this sample, this clone turned up once. The CDR3 here is CATSRDEKLGNTIYF. The CDR3 DNA reads as TGTGCCACCAGCAGAGATGAGAAACTGGGAAACACCATATATTTT. This chain uses TRBV15 with TRBJ1-3; no clear D gene. CDR3 size: 15 residues. V was cut by 0 bases and J by 4 bases, with 10 bases left in between. The V gene's germline CDR1 is LNHNV and CDR2 YYDKDF (reference sequence).

V usage is TRBV11-2 and J usage is TRBJ1-1; D remains unclear. Germline lookup yields CDR1 SGHAT and CDR2 FQNNGV. V lost 1 base, J lost 5 bases, and 2 bases lay in between. The CDR3 is 11 amino acids. This CDR3 reads CASSLATEAFF. DNA of the CDR3: TGTGCCAGCAGCTTAGCAACTGAAGCTTTCTTT.

The chain joins TRBV5-1 to TRBJ1-2, with D uncertain. The CDR3 has 14 residues. Germline values: CDR1 SGHRS, CDR2 YFSETQ. Trimming took 4 bases from V and 3 from J, leaving 13 bases between them. This chain's CDR3 is CASSPEISHYGYTF. The CDR3 nucleotides read TGCGCCAGCAGCCCGGAGATCTCCCACTATGGCTACACCTTC.